This T cell receptor (beta chain) was found in a study of cytomegalovirus exposure and HLA in healthy donors. The study's findings and limits: Trimming of TCR beta V- and J-genes showed a link, identified in a later analysis, to a missense DCLRE1C variant.

Worth noting for this clone: Antigen: not known.

This PCR relied on a set of 60 Vbeta primers and 13 Jbeta primers. Produced via immunoSEQ multiplex PCR; TCRdb's table is partial and in-frame only. The table shows some 150,000 clones, with approximately 76% occurring only once. The sequence derives from a man in his sixties in good health and CMV-seronegative. The sample was PBMCs.

This CDR3 is CASSLGGWGPLHF. The CDR3 bases are TGTGCCAGCAGCCTCGGGGGATGGGGACCCCTCCACTTT. The gene calls are TRBV28 and TRBJ1-6, with D possibly matching TRBD1 (5 bases). CDR1 and CDR2 from the germline V gene are MDHEN and SYDVKM. CDR3 length equals 13 residues. Trimming took off 6 bases at V and 12 bases at J, with 15 bases between the two ends.